This paragraph covers one TCR beta chain sequence. The data stem from a study of blood T cell repertoires in COVID-19. The repertoire was sequenced with immunoSEQ multiplex PCR; TCRdb's copy has only in-frame clones and lacks some. The table has approximately 170,000 clones, around 90% seen once; the top ten hold roughly 9%. The V and J ends lost 0 bases and 1 base, in that order; junction bases with no gene match: 4. Germline V CDR1 and CDR2: LGHDT, YNNKEL (reference sequence). The CDR3 is made up of 16 amino acids. The receptor was derived from a woman between 18 and 29 years old who had recovered from COVID-19. The chain carries TRBV3-1 (or the pseudogene TRBV3-2) and TRBJ1-1, with 8 bases aligning to TRBD1. The sequencing sample was made of PBMCs or T cells enriched from blood (not recorded which). The CDR3, as DNA: TGTGCCAGCAGCCAAGATCCGGGACAGGAGAACACTGAAGCTTTCTTT. Protein product: CASSQDPGQENTEAFF.